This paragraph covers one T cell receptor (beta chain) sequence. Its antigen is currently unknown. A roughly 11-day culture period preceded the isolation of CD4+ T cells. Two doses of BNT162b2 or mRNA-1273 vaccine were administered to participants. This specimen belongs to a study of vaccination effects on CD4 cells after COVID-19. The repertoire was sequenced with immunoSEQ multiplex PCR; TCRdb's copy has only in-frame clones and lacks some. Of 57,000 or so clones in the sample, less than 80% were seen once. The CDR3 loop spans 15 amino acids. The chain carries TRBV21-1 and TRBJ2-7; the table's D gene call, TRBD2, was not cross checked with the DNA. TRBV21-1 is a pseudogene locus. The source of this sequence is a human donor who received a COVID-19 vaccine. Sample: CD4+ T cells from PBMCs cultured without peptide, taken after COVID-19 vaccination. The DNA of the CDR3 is TGTGCCAGCAGCACCATCGGACGGGATCCCTACGAGCAGTACTTC. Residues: CASSTIGRDPYEQYF.